A single sample is the source of the 21 T cell receptor beta chains below, sequenced in a study of T cell changes during pregnancy in multiple sclerosis. Sequencing was performed with immunoSEQ multiplex PCR; in TCRdb, only in-frame clones are kept and a portion is missing. The repertoire holds tens of thousands of clones, approximately 90% seen once, with less than 0.4% in the top ten. The source was CD4+ T cells from peripheral blood mononuclear cells, collected in the second trimester of pregnancy. The receptor set was obtained from a female donor with multiple sclerosis, enrolled in a pregnancy study.

The chain employs TRBV4-1 and TRBJ1-1; D unclear. The germline CDR1 and CDR2 sequences are MGHRA and YSYEKL. V lost 3 bases and J lost 1, with 9 bases in between. The CDR3 has 14 residues. In DNA, the CDR3 is TGCGCCAGCAGCCATCCGGCGGAGAACACTGAAGCTTTCTTT. It translates to CASSHPAENTEAFF.

The chain joins TRBV14 to TRBJ2-2, with D perhaps matching TRBD1 (5 bases). The CDR3 has 15 amino acids. Germline CDR1 and CDR2: SGHDN and FVKESK. Trimming left V 2 bases short and J 5 bases short, with 12 bases between. CDR3 amino acids: CASSQPFSGTGELFF. The CDR3 DNA follows: TGTGCCAGCAGCCAACCTTTTTCAGGGACCGGGGAGCTGTTTTTT.

This clone occurred once. The chain combines TRBV30 with TRBJ2-7, with 9 bases matching TRBD2. This CDR3 region has 13 residues. CDR1 and CDR2 (germline): GTSNPN, SVGIG (reference sequence). The V gene end was trimmed by 5 bases and the J gene end by 7 bases; junction bases not matched to a gene: 9. The CDR3 nucleotides read TGTGCCTGGGACCCTAGCGGGACGGGGGAGCAGTACTTC. Protein sequence: CAWDPSGTGEQYF.

The rearrangement joins TRBV5-1 to TRBJ2-7; 14 bases line up with TRBD2. The junction had 5 bases not matched to a gene; V was cut back by 3 bases and J by 6 bases. The CDR3 runs to 15 residues. CDR1 is SGHRS, CDR2 YFSETQ, per germline. The DNA for the CDR3 is TGCGCCAGCAGCTGGGGACTAGCGGGAGCTTCCGAGCAGTACTTC. This translates into CASSWGLAGASEQYF.

The rearrangement uses TRBV7-2 and TRBJ2-5; 8 nucleotides agree with TRBD2. V dropped 2 bases and J dropped 1; count of bases not matched to a gene: 12. Germline CDR1 and CDR2: SGHTA and FQGNSA. The CDR3 runs to 18 residues. The CDR3 DNA reads TGTGCCAGCAGCTTACAGTCCCGGATAGCGGGATCCCAAGAGACCCAGTACTTC. Translated: CASSLQSRIAGSQETQYF.

This clone was seen only a few times. V and J are TRBV19 and TRBJ1-2, with D uncertain. Deletions cut 7 bases from V and 4 bases from J, with 13 bases between. Germline V gives CDR1 LNHDA, CDR2 SQIVND (reference sequence). CDR3 size: 13 residues. The CDR3: CASTPSFIYGYTF. In DNA, the CDR3 is TGTGCCAGTACCCCGAGCTTTATCTATGGCTACACCTTC.

V and J are TRBV2 and TRBJ1-1; TRBD1 matches 8 bases. The CDR3 totals 13 residues. Germline V CDR1 and CDR2: SNHLY, FYNNEI. V was clipped by 8 bases and J by 3 bases; unmatched bases: 5. This chain's CDR3 is CASAGQGDTEAFF. For the CDR3, the DNA is TGTGCCAGCGCAGGACAGGGAGACACTGAAGCTTTCTTT.

The chain employs TRBV7-2 and TRBJ2-3; 9 nucleotides agree with TRBD1. This CDR3 contains 16 residues. Unmatched junction bases numbered 5, after V lost 4 bases and J lost 0 bases. Germline assignment: CDR1 SGHTA and CDR2 FQGNSA. The CDR3 loop reads CASSSGQGFSTDTQYF. As DNA, the CDR3 is TGTGCCAGCAGCTCGGGACAGGGCTTTAGCACAGATACGCAGTATTTT. The whole variable domain, filled in from reference TRBV7-2 and TRBJ2-3, reads GAGVSQSPSNKVTEKGKDVELRCDPISGHTALYWYRQSLGQGLEFLIYFQGNSAPDKSGLPSDRFSAERTGGSVSTLTIQRTQQEDSAVYLCASSSGQGFSTDTQYFGPGTRLTVL.

This sequence joins TRBV5-1 and TRBJ1-1, with D perhaps TRBD1 (6 bases). Per the germline V gene, CDR1 is SGHRS and CDR2 is YFSETQ. The CDR3 is 16 residues long. Trimming stripped 5 bases from V and 5 bases from J, with 22 bases between. The CDR3 DNA follows: TGCGCCAGCAGTGGTGGTGGGGGGGCGTGGGGGACTGAAGCTTTCTTT. Translated, it gives CASSGGGGAWGTEAFF.

The chain uses TRBV7-9 and TRBJ1-5; 11 nucleotides match TRBD1. Germline assignment: CDR1 SEHNR and CDR2 FQNEAQ (reference sequence). V was clipped by 5 bases and J by 4 bases; unmatched bases: 7. This CDR3 has 16 residues. The CDR3 DNA follows: TGTGCCAGCAGCCCCGGGACAGGGGGATGGAATCAGCCCCAGCATTTT. Translated, it gives CASSPGTGGWNQPQHF.

This chain links TRBV27 with TRBJ1-4; D unresolved. V was cut by 5 bases and J by 2 bases, with 9 bases left in between. This CDR3 region has 14 residues. Looked up from germline, CDR1 is MNHEY and CDR2 is SMNVEV (reference sequence). The CDR3 nucleotides are TGTGCCAGCAGTACCAGGTTGACTAATGAAAAACTGTTTTTT. Protein product: CASSTRLTNEKLFF.

V is TRBV5-1 and J is TRBJ2-2, with D possibly matching TRBD2 (5 bases). The CDR3 is 14 amino acids. The germline V gene encodes CDR1 SGHRS and CDR2 YFSETQ. Trimming took 0 bases from V and 6 from J, leaving 9 bases between them. The CDR3 region is CASSLVSGSGELFF. CDR3 coding DNA: TGCGCCAGCAGCTTGGTCTCGGGGTCCGGGGAGCTGTTTTTT. Combining the CDR3 with reference TRBV5-1 and TRBJ2-2 gives the whole variable domain KAGVTQTPRYLIKTRGQQVTLSCSPISGHRSVSWYQQTPGQGLQFLFEYFSETQRNKGNFPGRFSGRQFSNSRSEMNVSTLELGDSALYLCASSLVSGSGELFFGEGSRLTVL.

This chain joins TRBV2 and TRBJ2-7, with a possible D match to TRBD2 (6 bases). CDR3 length: 12 residues. Germline CDR1 SNHLY, CDR2 FYNNEI. Deletions cut 3 bases from V and 3 bases from J, with 6 bases between. CDR3 nucleotides: TGTGCCAGCAGTGACGGGGGCTACGAGCAGTACTTC. Translated: CASSDGGYEQYF.

This chain connects TRBV4-1 to TRBJ2-7; 7 positions match TRBD1. Germline assignment: CDR1 MGHRA and CDR2 YSYEKL. The CDR3 spans 14 residues. Trimming took 0 bases from V and 7 from J; bases not matched to a gene: 6. CDR3 sequence: CASSQEGTENEQYF. In DNA form, the CDR3 reads TGCGCCAGCAGCCAAGAAGGGACAGAAAATGAGCAGTACTTC.

The chain links TRBV19 to TRBJ1-1; a weak D match, TRBD1 (6 bases). The germline gives CDR1 LNHDA, CDR2 SQIVND (reference sequence). The germline V and J ends were trimmed by 4 bases and 1 base, with 13 bases remaining between them. CDR3 length: 15 amino acids. CDR3 protein: CASSSPFRGNTEAFF. CDR3 DNA sequence: TGTGCCAGTAGTAGCCCGTTCAGGGGGAACACTGAAGCTTTCTTT.

The rearrangement joins TRBV6-5 to TRBJ1-1; unclear D gene. Per germline, CDR1 MNHEY and CDR2 SVGAGI. CDR3 length: 14 residues. V lost 0 bases and J lost 7, with 12 bases in between. CDR3 sequence: CASSYSPHELEAFF. In nucleotides, the CDR3 is TGTGCCAGCAGTTACTCGCCCCACGAGCTTGAAGCTTTCTTT.

The chain recombines TRBV6-5 with TRBJ2-1, with a tentative D call TRBD1 (5 bases). CDR3 length: 16 residues. Germline V CDR1 and CDR2: MNHEY, SVGAGI. The germline V and J ends were trimmed by 2 bases and 6 bases, with 17 bases remaining between them. Written as DNA, the CDR3 is TGTGCCAGCAGTTACCTCCAGGGTGTATCCCTCAATGAGCAGTTCTTC. Encoded protein: CASSYLQGVSLNEQFF.

The chain has TRBV7-7 and TRBJ2-3, with 11 bases that match TRBD2. The length of the CDR3 is 15 residues. With V trimmed by 5 bases and J by 4 bases, 5 bases remained unmatched. CDR1 is SSHAT, CDR2 FNYEAQ, per germline (reference sequence). The CDR3 DNA sequence: TGTGCCAGCAGCCCCTTAGCGGGGGGGCCAGATACGCAGTATTTT. It encodes CASSPLAGGPDTQYF. The full variable domain, completed using reference TRBV7-7 and TRBJ2-3, is GAGVSQSPRYKVTKRGQDVTLRCDPISSHATLYWYQQALGQGPEFLTYFNYEAQPDKSGLPSDRFSAERPEGSISTLTIQRTEQRDSAMYRCASSPLAGGPDTQYFGPGTRLTVL.

The gene calls are TRBV5-1 and TRBJ1-4, with D tentatively TRBD1 (5 bases). Germline CDR1 is SGHRS and CDR2 is YFSETQ. This CDR3 has 12 residues. Deletions cut 7 bases from V and 12 bases from J, with 16 bases between. CDR3 bases: TGCGCCAGCCGAATACCAGCGGGGGAACTGTTTTTT. Translated: CASRIPAGELFF.

The V call is TRBV19, the J call TRBJ2-7; maybe TRBD1 (6 bases). The CDR3 totals 11 residues. The V gene lost 5 bases and the J gene lost 9 bases, with 11 bases spanning the gap. Germline CDR1 and CDR2: LNHDA and SQIVND (reference sequence). This chain's CDR3 is CASSFRGRQYF. The CDR3 DNA follows: TGTGCCAGTAGTTTTAGGGGGAGGCAGTACTTC. Full variable domain (rest looked up from reference TRBV19 and TRBJ2-7): DGGITQSPKYLFRKEGQNVTLSCEQNLNHDAMYWYRQDPGQGLRLIYYSQIVNDFQKGDIAEGYSVSREKKESFPLTVTSAQKNPTAFYLCASSFRGRQYFGPGTRLTVT.

The chain has TRBV2 and TRBJ1-1; unclear D gene. Germline values: CDR1 SNHLY, CDR2 FYNNEI. The V end lost 4 bases, the J end lost 4 bases, and 7 bases lay between the germline ends. The CDR3 has 12 amino acids. The CDR3 sequence: CASSAGFTEAFF. CDR3 nucleotide sequence: TGTGCCAGCAGTGCGGGGTTCACTGAAGCTTTCTTT. Full variable domain (missing parts from reference TRBV2 and TRBJ1-1): EPEVTQTPSHQVTQMGQEVILRCVPISNHLYFYWYRQILGQKVEFLVSFYNNEISEKSEIFDDQFSVERPDGSNFTLKIRSTKLEDSAMYFCASSAGFTEAFFGQGTRLTVV.